What follows are 9 T cell receptor beta chains derived from one specimen sequenced in a study of graft-versus-host responses after intestinal transplantation. These receptors' antigens are unknown. Assay: immunoSEQ multiplex PCR; the TCRdb copy retains only in-frame clones and omits some. The profile shows roughly 92,000 clones, less than 90% of them singletons. Source: unstimulated CD4+ T cells sorted from spleen or lymph node cells, taken before transplant. The receptors here all came from a human donor who was the organ donor for an intestinal transplant.

The genes are TRBV5-6 and TRBJ1-1, with D maybe TRBD1 (5 bases). The CDR3 runs 13 residues. The germline V and J ends were trimmed by 0 bases and 11 bases, with 14 bases remaining between them. CDR1 and CDR2 (germline): SGHDT, YYEEEE. The CDR3 protein is CASSLATQGAAFF. The CDR3 region has the DNA TGTGCCAGCAGCTTGGCCACCCAAGGGGCTGCTTTCTTT.

This clone has only one observation. This chain joins TRBV23-1 and TRBJ2-5; weak D call: TRBD2 (5 bases). TRBV23-1 is placed among ORFs of uncertain function. V was pared by 3 bases and J by 5 bases, with 13 bases between. The CDR3 totals 14 residues. CDR3 sequence (DNA): TGCGCCAGCAGTCACAAATCTAGCACCGAGACCCAGTACTTC. Translation gives CASSHKSSTETQYF.

The chain is built from TRBV6-5 and TRBJ2-1; D is possibly TRBD1 (6 bases). Trimming pared 6 bases from V and 0 bases from J, leaving 12 bases between. The CDR3 totals 15 residues. Germline lookup yields CDR1 MNHEY and CDR2 SVGAGI. The chain's CDR3 is CASSPRGSSYNEQFF. CDR3 bases: TGTGCCAGCAGCCCGAGGGGGAGCTCCTACAATGAGCAGTTCTTC.

The V call is TRBV6-1, the J call TRBJ2-6; no clear D gene. The CDR3 is 15 amino acids. The ends were cut back, 3 bases at V and 0 bases at J, with 6 bases in the middle. CDR1 MNHNS and CDR2 SASEGT come from the germline V gene. CDR3 amino acids: CASSEGRSGANVLTF. The CDR3 nucleotides are TGTGCCAGCAGTGAGGGCCGCTCTGGGGCCAACGTCCTGACTTTC.

V is TRBV4-1 and J is TRBJ2-5; D perhaps matches TRBD2 (7 bases). The CDR3 contains 15 residues. Germline CDR1 MGHRA, CDR2 YSYEKL. Trimming removed 2 bases from V and 5 bases from J, with 15 bases in between. The CDR3 nucleotides read TGCGCCAGCAGCCAATTACGGGGGGCTGGGGAGACCCAGTACTTC. It encodes CASSQLRGAGETQYF.

The chain is built from TRBV21-1 and TRBJ2-7; no DNA check was done on the table's D call, TRBD1. TRBV21-1 is listed as a pseudogene. The CDR3 extends over 11 amino acids. The CDR3 nucleotides are TGTGCCAGCAGCCCCCACTACGAGCAGTACTTC. Translating it yields CASSPHYEQYF.

The rearrangement uses TRBV7-9 and TRBJ2-3; weak D call: TRBD1 (5 bases). V was clipped by 3 bases and J by 8 bases, with 9 bases between them. The CDR3 has 12 residues. Germline CDR1 reads SEHNR; CDR2 reads FQNEAQ (reference sequence). For the CDR3, the DNA is TGTGCCAGCAGCTTGGCAAGGGGTACGCAGTATTTT. This encodes CASSLARGTQYF.

The chain carries TRBV4-1 and TRBJ1-1; TRBD1 is a possible D gene (6 bases). V shed 4 bases and J shed 3 bases, with 12 bases lying between them. CDR3 size: 14 residues. The germline V gene encodes CDR1 MGHRA and CDR2 YSYEKL. CDR3 amino acids: CASSPQGWDTEAFF. The CDR3, as DNA: TGCGCCAGCAGCCCGCAGGGGTGGGACACTGAAGCTTTCTTT.

The chain recombines TRBV6-5 with TRBJ2-1; 10 bases line up with TRBD2. The CDR3 extends over 14 amino acids. From germline, CDR1 is MNHEY and CDR2 SVGAGI. V shed 5 bases, J shed 10 bases, and the junction held 8 bases outside the gene matches. CDR3 nucleotide sequence: TGTGCCAGCAGTACCCACAGCGGGGGGGGAGAGCAGTTCTTC. This encodes CASSTHSGGGEQFF.